This T cell receptor (beta chain) appears in the sequencing data of a study of blood T cell repertoires in COVID-19. Study as a whole: PBMCs, B-cell-depleted T cells, or T cells were the source of the cDNA or gDNA that made up the material.

Source study methods: Amplification of reference gene primers provided the estimated nucleated cell counts. Sequencing used immunoSEQ multiplex PCR; TCRdb keeps in-frame clones, though not all of them. Clone size and V and J calls were adopted from that table, with D and trimming inferred from the DNA. Found here are 45,000 to 55,000 clones, about 87% of them singletons; the top ten hold approximately 3.7%. This CDR3 is built from 13 residues. The germline V gene encodes CDR1 SGHTA and CDR2 FQGNSA. V dropped 6 bases and J dropped 4 bases, with 12 bases sitting between them. The origin of this receptor is a human donor in a cohort sampled during active COVID-19. Material for sequencing was peripheral blood. The rearrangement uses TRBV7-2 and TRBJ1-2; no clear D. The DNA of the CDR3 is TGTGCCAGCAGGCTGGGCGGGGTCTATGGCTACACCTTC. This encodes CASRLGGVYGYTF.